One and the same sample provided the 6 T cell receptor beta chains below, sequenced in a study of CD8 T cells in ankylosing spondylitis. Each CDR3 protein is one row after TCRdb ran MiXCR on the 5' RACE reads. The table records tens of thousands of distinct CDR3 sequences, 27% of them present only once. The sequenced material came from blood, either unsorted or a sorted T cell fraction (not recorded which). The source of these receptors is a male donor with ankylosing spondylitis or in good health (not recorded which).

CDR3 sequence: CASSLLGVDEQFF. CDR3 nucleotide sequence: TGTGCCAGCAGCTTATTGGGGGTCGATGAGCAGTTCTTC. The chain recombines TRBV7-3 with TRBJ2-1, with D perhaps given as TRBD1 or TRBD2 (5 bases each). V was shortened by 2 bases and J by 8 bases, with 10 bases between the two germline ends. Germline V lookup: CDR1 SGHTA, CDR2 FQGTGA. The CDR3 is made up of 13 amino acids.

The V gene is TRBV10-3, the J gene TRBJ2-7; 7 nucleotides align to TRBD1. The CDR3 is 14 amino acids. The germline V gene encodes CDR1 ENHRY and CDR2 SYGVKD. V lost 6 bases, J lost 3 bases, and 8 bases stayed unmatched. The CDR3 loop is CAIRRQGSVYEQYF. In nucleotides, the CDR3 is TGTGCCATCAGAAGACAGGGTTCGGTCTACGAGCAGTACTTC.

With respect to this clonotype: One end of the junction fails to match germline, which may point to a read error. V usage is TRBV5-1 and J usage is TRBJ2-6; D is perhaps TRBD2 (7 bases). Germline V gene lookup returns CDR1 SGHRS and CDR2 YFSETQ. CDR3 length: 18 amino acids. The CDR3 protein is CASSFRGGILSGANGLTF. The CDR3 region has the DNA TGCGCCAGCAGCTTTAGGGGGGGGATCCTCTCTGGGGCCAACGGCCTGACTTTC.

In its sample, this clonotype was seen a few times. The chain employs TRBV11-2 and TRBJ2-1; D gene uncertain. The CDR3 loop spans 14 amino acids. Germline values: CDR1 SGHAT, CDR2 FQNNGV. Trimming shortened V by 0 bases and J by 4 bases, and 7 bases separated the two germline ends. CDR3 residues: CASSLDPGYNEQFF. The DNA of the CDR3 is TGTGCCAGCAGCTTAGATCCCGGGTACAATGAGCAGTTCTTC. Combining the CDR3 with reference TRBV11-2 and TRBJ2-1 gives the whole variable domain EAGVAQSPRYKIIEKRQSVAFWCNPISGHATLYWYQQILGQGPKLLIQFQNNGVVDDSQLPKDRFSAERLKGVDSTLKIQPAKLEDSAVYLCASSLDPGYNEQFFGPGTRLTVL.

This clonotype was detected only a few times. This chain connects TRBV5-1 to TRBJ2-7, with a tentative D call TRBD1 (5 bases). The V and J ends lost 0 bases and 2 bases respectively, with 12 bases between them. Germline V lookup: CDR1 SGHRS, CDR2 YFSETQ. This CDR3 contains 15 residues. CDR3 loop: CASSLALQGTYEQYF. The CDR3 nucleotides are TGCGCCAGCAGCTTGGCCCTTCAGGGTACCTACGAGCAGTACTTC.

CDR3 DNA sequence: TGCGCCAGCAGCTTGGAGCCAGCGAGAGGTGCAGATACGCAGTATTTT. Translated, it gives CASSLEPARGADTQYF. The chain has TRBV5-1 and TRBJ2-3; D unresolved. The germline V gene encodes CDR1 SGHRS and CDR2 YFSETQ. The length of the CDR3 is 16 residues. Trimming shortened V by 0 bases and J by 4 bases, and 15 bases separated the two germline ends.